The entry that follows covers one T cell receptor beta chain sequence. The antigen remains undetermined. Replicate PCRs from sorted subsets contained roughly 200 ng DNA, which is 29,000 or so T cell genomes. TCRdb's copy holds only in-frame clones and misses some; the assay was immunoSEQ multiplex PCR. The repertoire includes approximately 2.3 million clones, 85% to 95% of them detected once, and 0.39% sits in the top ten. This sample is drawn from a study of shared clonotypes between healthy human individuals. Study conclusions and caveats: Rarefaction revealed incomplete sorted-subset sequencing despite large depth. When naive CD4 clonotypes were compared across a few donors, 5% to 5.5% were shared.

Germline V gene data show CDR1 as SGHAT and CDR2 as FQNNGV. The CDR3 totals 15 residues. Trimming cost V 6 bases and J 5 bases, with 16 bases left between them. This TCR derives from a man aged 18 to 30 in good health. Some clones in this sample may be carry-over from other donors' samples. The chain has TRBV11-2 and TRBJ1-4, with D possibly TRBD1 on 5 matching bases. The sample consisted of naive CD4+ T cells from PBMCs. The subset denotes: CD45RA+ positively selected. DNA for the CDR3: TGTGCCAGCAGACATTACACAAAGGGGAATGAAAAACTGTTTTTT. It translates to CASRHYTKGNEKLFF. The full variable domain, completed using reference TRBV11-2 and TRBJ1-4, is EAGVAQSPRYKIIEKRQSVAFWCNPISGHATLYWYQQILGQGPKLLIQFQNNGVVDDSQLPKDRFSAERLKGVDSTLKIQPAKLEDSAVYLCASRHYTKGNEKLFFGSGTQLSVL.